This T cell receptor beta chain was profiled in a study of shared clonotypes between healthy human individuals. The repertoire was sequenced with immunoSEQ multiplex PCR; TCRdb's copy has only in-frame clones and lacks some. The top ten hold more than 10% of the sample, which has hundreds of thousands of clones, over 60% seen once. The CDR3 consists of 13 residues. Trimming took off 0 bases at V and 6 bases at J, with 6 bases between the two ends. Germline V gene data show CDR1 as ENHRY and CDR2 as SYGVKD. Adults of Caucasian background living in Nashville, Tennessee made up all donors. This TCR was sampled from a woman between 40 and 55 years old in good health. Some clones in this sample may be carry-over from other donors' samples. The J gene is TRBJ1-5, the V gene TRBV10-3; D gene uncertain. Sequencing input: PBMCs. The CDR3 region is CAISESMVQPQHF. Written as DNA, the CDR3 is TGTGCCATCAGTGAGTCGATGGTTCAGCCCCAGCATTTT.